Listed below are T cell receptor beta chains from one sample, sequenced in a study of blood T cells in healthy people across ages. Each CDR3 protein gets one entry after TCRdb re-called the 5' RACE reads with MiXCR. The table has 980,000 or so distinct CDR3 sequences, roughly 43% seen once. Sequencing used blood. The receptors stem from a man aged 25-45 years in good health. Both conserved end residues are part of each CDR3. D genes are given only for firm matches. Clone size is shown for a subset of rows, as once, few, many or a class of expanded clone.

>TRBV6-2/TRBV6-3|-|-|TRBJ2-5
TGTGCCAGCAGTTACATGATCAGGGTTGGCGAGACCCAGTACTTC
CASSYMIRVGETQYF
>TRBV21-1|-|-|TRBJ2-7
TGTGCCAGCCGCACGGGTCCCAGCTCCTACGAGCAGTACTTC
CASRTGPSSYEQYF
>TRBV5-5|TRBD1|many|TRBJ1-1
TGTGCCAGCAGCTTGGAACGGACAGGGGTCCCTGAAGCTTTCTTT
CASSLERTGVPEAFF
>TRBV29-1|-|few|TRBJ1-4
TGCAGCGTTGGGCAGCATAATGAAAAACTGTTTTTT
CSVGQHNEKLFF
>TRBV20-1|TRBD2|-|TRBJ2-1
TGCAGTGCTAACGACGTCCTGATAGGACTAGAATACAATGAGCAGTTCTTC
CSANDVLIGLEYNEQFF
>TRBV21-1|-|few|TRBJ2-7
TGTGCCAGCAGCTCGGGACAGGGATGCTCCTACGAGCAGTACTTC
CASSSGQGCSYEQYF
>TRBV4-3|TRBD1|-|TRBJ1-1
TGCGCCAGCAGCCAAGATACGGCAGGGGGTACTGAAGCTTTCTTT
CASSQDTAGGTEAFF
>TRBV28|TRBD1|-|TRBJ2-7
TGTGCCAGCAGTTTATTTCTCGGGACAGATCTCTCCTACGAGCAGTACTTC
CASSLFLGTDLSYEQYF
>TRBV28|-|few|TRBJ2-1
TGTGCCAGCAGCTCCCTCTTTCAGACAGCGCGATCCTACAATGAGCAGTTCTTC
CASSSLFQTARSYNEQFF
>TRBV6-2/TRBV6-3|-|-|TRBJ1-2
TGTGCCAGCAGTTTCACCGCAGGGCATGGCTACACCTTC
CASSFTAGHGYTF
>TRBV29-1|-|few|TRBJ1-1
TGCAGCGTTGTAGGGGAGAACACTGAAGCTTTCTTT
CSVVGENTEAFF
>TRBV10-3|-|-|TRBJ2-1
TGTGCCATCAGTGAGGGGGCTAGGGGGTCCCTCAACTACAATGAGCAGTTCTTC
CAISEGARGSLNYNEQFF
>TRBV9|-|few|TRBJ1-1
TGTGCCAGCAGCGTAGGTTACGGGAACACTGAAGCTTTCTTT
CASSVGYGNTEAFF
>TRBV5-1|-|few|TRBJ2-3
TGCGCCAGCAGCCTCCAGGGTATCGGGGATACGCAGTATTTT
CASSLQGIGDTQYF
>TRBV4-2|-|-|TRBJ2-3
TGTGCCAGCAGCCAAGATCTCGGGCAGGGGGGGGATACGCAGTATTTT
CASSQDLGQGGDTQYF
>TRBV3-1|TRBD1|-|TRBJ2-5
TGTGCCAGCAGCCGACAGGGTCAAGAGACCCAGTACTTC
CASSRQGQETQYF
>TRBV7-2|TRBD2|-|TRBJ2-3
TGTGCCAGCAGCACAGAGCGGGGGGCTGCCGGCACAGATACGCAGTATTTT
CASSTERGAAGTDTQYF
>TRBV12-3/TRBV12-4|-|-|TRBJ1-2
TGTGCCAGCGGTGGGAGAGCCACCGGGGCGGAGGGCTACACCTTC
CASGGRATGAEGYTF
>TRBV18|-|-|TRBJ2-5
TGTGCCAGCTCACCACGGGACGGAAAAGAGACCCAGTACTTC
CASSPRDGKETQYF
>TRBV29-1|TRBD1|-|TRBJ1-2
TGCAGCGTCCGGGACAGGGGGCCCACTAACTATGGCTACACCTTC
CSVRDRGPTNYGYTF
>TRBV10-3|TRBD1|few|TRBJ2-5
TGTGCCATCAGTGTGACAGGGTCAGAGACCCAGTACTTC
CAISVTGSETQYF
>TRBV9|TRBD1|-|TRBJ2-7
TGTGCCGGCAGCGTAGGAACAGGGGCCCCCTACGAGCAGTACTTC
CAGSVGTGAPYEQYF
>TRBV24-1|TRBD2|-|TRBJ2-1
TGTGCCACCAAAGCGGGGGGCGGCTCCTACAATGAGCAGTTCTTC
CATKAGGGSYNEQFF
>TRBV4-1|TRBD2|few|TRBJ2-1
TGCGCCAGCAGCCGGGCCCCGGGACTAGCATCGGATGAGCAGTTCTTC
CASSRAPGLASDEQFF
>TRBV4-3|-|-|TRBJ1-2
TGCGCCAGCAGCCGAGGGACGACAGGATTCTATGGCTACACCTTC
CASSRGTTGFYGYTF
>TRBV3-1|TRBD1|-|TRBJ1-1
TGTGCCAGCAGCTCTGGACAGGGGGCAGTAAACACTGAAGCTTTCTTT
CASSSGQGAVNTEAFF
>TRBV28|TRBD2|-|TRBJ2-2
TGTGCCAGCAGCGTGACTAGCGGCTACACCGGGGAGCTGTTTTTT
CASSVTSGYTGELFF
>TRBV4-1|-|-|TRBJ2-1
TGCGCCAGCAGCCAAGAGCCTAGTGGGAGCTCCTACAATGAGCAGTTCTTC
CASSQEPSGSSYNEQFF
>TRBV27|-|-|TRBJ2-1
TGTGCCAGCAGTCTCTCTACAGGGTCACGGGGCAATGAGCAGTTCTTC
CASSLSTGSRGNEQFF
>TRBV7-2|-|-|TRBJ1-1
TGTGCCAGCAGCGCTCGGGGGGATTGGACTGAAGCTTTCTTT
CASSARGDWTEAFF
>TRBV6-5|-|-|TRBJ2-3
TGTGCCAGCAGACGGGAAACAGGGAGGACAGATACGCAGTATTTT
CASRRETGRTDTQYF
>TRBV20-1|-|-|TRBJ1-5
TGCAGTGCTATGAAGGGTGTGGGACAGCCCCAGCATTTT
CSAMKGVGQPQHF
>TRBV7-2|-|few|TRBJ2-1
TGTGCCAGCAGCTTAGAATATATGGCTGAGCAGTTCTTC
CASSLEYMAEQFF
>TRBV27|-|-|TRBJ2-7
TGTGCCAGCAGACCCTCCGATATCCTCTCCTACGAGCAGTACTTC
CASRPSDILSYEQYF
>TRBV19|-|-|TRBJ1-2
TGTGCCAGTAGTACCAGGGTGGTCTATGGCTACACCTTC
CASSTRVVYGYTF
>TRBV12-3/TRBV12-4|TRBD2|-|TRBJ2-3
TGTGCCAGCAGTTTAGCTAGCGGGGGGGCGTCAGATACGCAGTATTTT
CASSLASGGASDTQYF
>TRBV7-7|TRBD2|-|TRBJ2-1
TGTGCTAGCAGCGCCGGCGGGGGACTAGGGAATGAGCAGTTCTTC
CASSAGGGLGNEQFF
>TRBV9|TRBD2|-|TRBJ2-3
TGTGCCAGCAGCGATAGCGGGGGGCTACCAGATACGCAGTATTTT
CASSDSGGLPDTQYF
>TRBV5-6|-|-|TRBJ1-5
TGTGCCAGCCATGAGGGCAATCAGCCCCAGCATTTT
CASHEGNQPQHF
>TRBV10-3|-|few|TRBJ1-2
TGTGCCATCAGTGCCGGGACGGACTATGGCTACACCTTC
CAISAGTDYGYTF
>TRBV20-1|-|-|TRBJ1-6
TGCAGTGCTAGCGTCGGGCAGGGTGATTCACCCCTCCACTTT
CSASVGQGDSPLHF
>TRBV3-1|-|few|TRBJ2-3
TGTGCCAGCAGCCATGGACCTCCCACCAGCACAGATACGCAGTATTTT
CASSHGPPTSTDTQYF
>TRBV7-2|TRBD1|many|TRBJ2-1
TGTGCCAGCAGACTGGGGGGACAGGCTTACAATGAGCAGTTCTTC
CASRLGGQAYNEQFF
>TRBV6-6|-|few|TRBJ1-4
TGTGCCAGCACCCGGCGGACAGACTTTAATGAAAAACTGTTTTTT
CASTRRTDFNEKLFF
>TRBV6-6|TRBD2|-|TRBJ2-5
TGTGCCAGCAGTTACAGGCGGGGGTACCAAGAGACCCAGTACTTC
CASSYRRGYQETQYF
>TRBV3-1|-|-|TRBJ2-1
TGTGCCAGCAGCCACGAGGGACGGAGAGGGAATGAGCAGTTCTTC
CASSHEGRRGNEQFF
>TRBV11-2|-|-|TRBJ2-5
TGTGCCAGCAGCGCGGGCGAACAGGGATTAGAGACCCAGTACTTC
CASSAGEQGLETQYF
>TRBV28|TRBD1|-|TRBJ2-7
TGTGCCAGCAGTTCCCAAGCGACAGGGAGCTCCTACGAGCAGTACTTC
CASSSQATGSSYEQYF
>TRBV6-5|-|-|TRBJ2-3
TGTGCCAGCATCGGGACTGTCACAGATACGCAGTATTTT
CASIGTVTDTQYF
>TRBV20-1|TRBD1|-|TRBJ1-2
TGCAGTGCCGAGGACAGGGGGCTCAACTATGGCTACACCTTC
CSAEDRGLNYGYTF
>TRBV7-3|TRBD1|few|TRBJ1-5
TGTGCCAGCAGCGAGATACAGGGGACGCCCCAGCATTTT
CASSEIQGTPQHF
>TRBV5-1|TRBD1|-|TRBJ2-3
TGCGCCAGCAGCTTGTATAACAGGGGGAGCACAGATACGCAGTATTTT
CASSLYNRGSTDTQYF
>TRBV6-1|-|-|TRBJ2-7
TGTGCCAGCCACCGGGACGTATACGAGCAGTACTTC
CASHRDVYEQYF
>TRBV12-3/TRBV12-4|-|few|TRBJ1-6
TGTGCCAGCACCCAGTCGGGTTCCTATAATTCACCCCTCCACTTT
CASTQSGSYNSPLHF
>TRBV4-2|TRBD2|-|TRBJ2-3
TGTGCCAGCAGCTACGACAGCGGGGGGGAGGCTGGAGATACGCAGTATTTT
CASSYDSGGEAGDTQYF
>TRBV5-6|-|-|TRBJ2-1
TGTGCCAGCAGCTGGTTGCGGGGGCCCTACAATGAGCAGTTCTTC
CASSWLRGPYNEQFF
>TRBV5-1|-|-|TRBJ1-2
TGCGCCAGCAGCTGGGGTGGGGTCTATGGCTACACCTTC
CASSWGGVYGYTF
>TRBV7-8|-|-|TRBJ2-1
TGTGCCAGCAGCCCTAGGGGGGACAGCTCCTACAATGAGCAGTTCTTC
CASSPRGDSSYNEQFF
>TRBV14|-|few|TRBJ2-5
TGTGCCAGCAGCCAGGGCTTTGAGAACATAGAGACCCAGTACTTC
CASSQGFENIETQYF